Listed here are 27 T cell receptor beta chains from one sample, sequenced in a study of monozygotic twins with inflammatory bowel disease. Using the 5' RACE reads, TCRdb records one entry per CDR3 protein without DNA. Its clone listing holds about 420,000 distinct CDR3 sequences. Sequenced material: blood. Receptor source: a human donor with ulcerative colitis or Crohn's disease, or a healthy co-twin of an affected twin (not recorded which).

The chain carries TRBV20-1 and TRBJ2-3; TCRdb's assignment of TRBD1 cannot be checked, as there is no DNA. The CDR3 sequence is 14 residues long. Germline lookup yields CDR1 DFQATT and CDR2 SNEGSKA (reference sequence). The CDR3 sequence: CSASEDRGTDTQYF.

This chain joins TRBV5-5 and TRBJ1-3; TCRdb reports TRBD1, a call that lacks DNA to check it against. The CDR3 loop spans 15 amino acids. Germline CDR1 SGHKS, CDR2 YYEKEE (reference sequence). The CDR3 reads CASSLVGVTGNTIYF. The full variable domain, rest sourced from reference TRBV5-5 and TRBJ1-3, is DAGVTQSPTHLIKTRGQQVTLRCSPISGHKSVSWYQQVLGQGPQFIFQYYEKEERGRGNFPDRFSARQFPNYSSELNVNALLLGDSALYLCASSLVGVTGNTIYFGEGSWLTVV.

The chain has TRBV20-1 and TRBJ1-2; the D call from TCRdb, TRBD1, cannot be confirmed without DNA. CDR3 length equals 14 residues. Germline V gene data show CDR1 as DFQATT and CDR2 as SNEGSKA (reference sequence). The CDR3 loop is CSAGTGRLGYGYTF.

The CDR3 loop is CASSEMVDMQYF. The chain recombines TRBV2 with TRBJ2-3. CDR1 and CDR2 from the germline V gene are SNHLY and FYNNEI. This CDR3 is built from 12 residues.

The V and J genes are TRBV5-1 and TRBJ2-7; TCRdb picks TRBD2, but there is no DNA to check that call. Looked up from germline, CDR1 is SGHRS and CDR2 is YFSETQ. The CDR3 is 16 amino acids. The chain's CDR3 is CASSPRLAGGFYEQYF. Combining the CDR3 with reference TRBV5-1 and TRBJ2-7 gives the whole variable domain KAGVTQTPRYLIKTRGQQVTLSCSPISGHRSVSWYQQTPGQGLQFLFEYFSETQRNKGNFPGRFSGRQFSNSRSEMNVSTLELGDSALYLCASSPRLAGGFYEQYFGPGTRLTVT.

V gene TRBV10-1 combines with J gene TRBJ1-1. This CDR3 comprises 12 residues. Per the germline V gene, CDR1 is WNHNN and CDR2 is SYGVQD (reference sequence). The CDR3 loop reads CASSEPNTEAFF.

The rearrangement uses TRBV27 and TRBJ1-6. The CDR3 length is 13 residues. CDR1 is MNHEY and CDR2 is SMNVEV in the germline V gene (reference sequence). Here the CDR3 reads CASSDPYNSPLHF.

The chain's CDR3 is CASGTGDHGYTF. The chain employs TRBV5-1 and TRBJ1-2; TCRdb indicates TRBD1, and absent DNA this call remains unverified. From germline, CDR1 is SGHRS and CDR2 YFSETQ. This CDR3 is 12 amino acids long.

The V gene is TRBV7-9, the J gene TRBJ1-1. The germline V gene encodes CDR1 SEHNR and CDR2 FQNEAQ (reference sequence). This CDR3 is built from 14 residues. CDR3 residues: CASSSFLFATEAFF.

The chain combines TRBV7-2 with TRBJ1-1; absent DNA, TCRdb's TRBD1 call cannot be checked. Per germline, CDR1 SGHTA and CDR2 FQGNSA. This CDR3 spans 14 amino acids. The CDR3 spells CASSLEVRGAQAFF.

This chain's CDR3 is CASSIDSGLGTGELFF. V and J are TRBV19 and TRBJ2-2; without DNA, the TCRdb call of TRBD1 cannot be checked. From germline, CDR1 is LNHDA and CDR2 SQIVND (reference sequence). The CDR3 loop spans 16 amino acids.

The chain combines TRBV5-1 with TRBJ2-1; TCRdb's D call, TRBD1, is unchecked because there is no DNA. The CDR3 is 12 amino acids. CDR1 SGHRS and CDR2 YFSETQ come from the germline V gene. The CDR3 is CASSFGNNEQFF.

This rearrangement joins TRBV7-2 to TRBJ2-2. Germline CDR1 SGHTA, CDR2 FQGNSA. This CDR3 comprises 12 residues. The CDR3 is CASSSLRGELFF.

This chain joins TRBV11-2 and TRBJ1-4; TCRdb outputs TRBD1, but without DNA this stays unchecked. The CDR3 runs to 15 residues. CDR1 SGHAT and CDR2 FQNNGV come from the germline V gene. CDR3 region: CASSEDGSWGGKLFF.

V is TRBV18 and J is TRBJ1-4; the TCRdb D gene call, TRBD1, has no DNA to confirm it. CDR3 size: 15 residues. Looked up from germline, CDR1 is KGHSH and CDR2 is LQKENI. CDR3 in amino acids: CASSPDVGGPAKLFF.

V usage is TRBV20-1 and J usage is TRBJ2-1; TCRdb proposes TRBD1, but this gene call is untestable without DNA. This CDR3 contains 14 residues. Germline V gives CDR1 DFQATT, CDR2 SNEGSKA (reference sequence). The CDR3 spells CSAAGSGSYNEQFF.

The V call is TRBV7-6, the J call TRBJ2-1. Looked up from germline, CDR1 is SGHVS and CDR2 is FNYEAQ. The CDR3 length is 11 residues. CDR3 loop: CASTGYNEQFF.

This chain uses TRBV5-8 with TRBJ1-5. Germline V CDR1 and CDR2: SGHTS, YDEGEE. There are 15 residues in the CDR3. The CDR3 region is CASSLAITAKQPQHF.

The gene calls are TRBV28 and TRBJ2-2; TCRdb calls TRBD1, which cannot be checked without DNA. CDR1 and CDR2 (germline): MDHEN, SYDVKM. The CDR3 is 15 amino acids. The CDR3 sequence: CASRSGQGSTGELFF.

The chain employs TRBV10-3 and TRBJ1-1; TCRdb reports TRBD1, a call that lacks DNA to check it against. Germline values: CDR1 ENHRY, CDR2 SYGVKD. There are 14 residues in the CDR3. CDR3 region: CAISRGGVNTEAFF.

The V and J genes are TRBV7-9 and TRBJ2-2; TCRdb's D call of TRBD1 is untestable without DNA. The CDR3 has 15 residues. Germline CDR1 and CDR2: SEHNR and FQNEAQ (reference sequence). CDR3 sequence reads: CASTTGGANTGELFF.

This chain joins TRBV7-2 and TRBJ2-1; absent DNA, TCRdb's TRBD1 call cannot be checked. The length of the CDR3 is 15 residues. Per germline, CDR1 SGHTA and CDR2 FQGNSA. This CDR3 reads CASSQGRGSMNEQFF.

The V gene is TRBV18, the J gene TRBJ2-7; TCRdb indicates TRBD2, and absent DNA this call remains unverified. Germline V gene sequence: CDR1 KGHSH, CDR2 LQKENI. The CDR3 length is 15 residues. The CDR3 here is CASSPPGPEGYEQYF.

The V call is TRBV6-5, the J call TRBJ2-2; there is no DNA to check the TCRdb D call of TRBD1. The CDR3 loop spans 19 amino acids. From germline, CDR1 is MNHEY and CDR2 SVGAGI. CDR3 sequence reads: CASSYPGGRGGRGTGELFF.

The chain has TRBV27 and TRBJ1-5; TCRdb's D call of TRBD1 is untestable without DNA. This CDR3 is 14 amino acids long. Germline CDR1 reads MNHEY; CDR2 reads SMNVEV (reference sequence). The CDR3 sequence: CASQGTGGNQPQHF.

The chain recombines TRBV6-5 with TRBJ1-1. Germline assignment: CDR1 MNHEY and CDR2 SVGAGI. This CDR3 spans 13 amino acids. The CDR3 protein is CASSYSRDKRSFF.

This chain links TRBV20-1 with TRBJ2-3; TCRdb's assignment of TRBD1 cannot be checked, as there is no DNA. Germline V gene sequence: CDR1 DFQATT, CDR2 SNEGSKA (reference sequence). CDR3 length: 16 residues. This chain's CDR3 is CSVPMVPRRDTDTQYF.